These 28 T cell receptor beta chains were sequenced from one sample in a study of blood T cell repertoires in COVID-19. Produced via immunoSEQ multiplex PCR; TCRdb's table is partial and in-frame only. Here the sample spans 88,000 or so clones, approximately 80% being singletons. Sequences were obtained from peripheral blood. The receptor source for this set is an elderly man with acute or convalescent COVID-19.

The CDR3: CASSQDVGAGVAYGYTF. CDR3 coding DNA: TGTGCCAGCAGCCAAGATGTGGGCGCAGGGGTTGCCTATGGCTACACCTTC. The chain couples TRBV3-1 (or the pseudogene TRBV3-2) to TRBJ1-2, with D possibly TRBD1 on 6 matching bases. The CDR3 spans 17 residues. Deletions cut 0 bases from V and 4 bases from J, with 18 bases between. Germline assignment: CDR1 LGHDT and CDR2 YNNKEL (reference sequence).

The rearrangement uses TRBV19 and TRBJ1-1; D gene unclear. The germline V gene has CDR1 LNHDA and CDR2 SQIVND (reference sequence). The CDR3 runs 13 residues. V dropped 3 bases and J dropped 11 bases, with 16 bases sitting between them. The CDR3 loop is CASSIVIGGEAFF. The CDR3, as DNA: TGTGCCAGTAGTATTGTCATCGGTGGAGAGGCTTTCTTT.

The chain is built from TRBV3-1 (or the pseudogene TRBV3-2) and TRBJ2-1, with TRBD1 identical over 10 bases. Germline V gene data show CDR1 as LGHDT and CDR2 as YNNKEL (reference sequence). The CDR3 extends over 14 amino acids. Trimming cost V 2 bases and J 10 bases; bases outside gene matches: 5. Here the CDR3 reads CASSQYGQGGEQFF. The CDR3 nucleotides read TGTGCCAGCAGCCAATATGGACAGGGGGGCGAGCAGTTCTTC.

J is TRBJ2-2 and V is TRBV6-5; possibly TRBD2 for D (6 bases). Trimming removed 8 bases at V and 1 base at J, with 11 bases between. This CDR3 contains 14 residues. CDR1 and CDR2 (germline): MNHEY, SVGAGI. CDR3 nucleotides: TGTGCCAGCCATGGGGGGAGGAACACCGGGGAGCTGTTTTTT. Protein: CASHGGRNTGELFF.

V gene TRBV3-1 (or the pseudogene TRBV3-2) combines with J gene TRBJ1-2; TRBD1 aligns across 9 bases. V trimming: 4 bases; J trimming: 2 bases; junction bases outside the gene matches: 5. Germline values: CDR1 LGHDT, CDR2 YNNKEL (reference sequence). This CDR3 is built from 15 residues. CDR3 in DNA: TGTGCCAGCAGCCCACAGGGGGCAGAGAACTATGGCTACACCTTC. Amino acids: CASSPQGAENYGYTF.

V usage is TRBV5-4 and J usage is TRBJ1-2, with a possible D match to TRBD1 (5 bases). Trimming removed 4 bases from V and 6 bases from J, with 19 bases in between. Germline assignment: CDR1 SGHNT and CDR2 YYREEE (reference sequence). CDR3 size: 15 residues. CDR3 loop: CASSQARTAGDGYTF. The CDR3 nucleotides are TGTGCCAGCAGCCAGGCTAGGACCGCGGGGGATGGCTACACCTTC.

This clone was picked up a small number of times. The V call is TRBV5-6, the J call TRBJ1-2, with D possibly being TRBD1 (5 bases). Germline CDR1 is SGHDT and CDR2 is YYEEEE. Trimming took off 0 bases at V and 8 bases at J, with 14 bases between the two ends. This CDR3 contains 14 residues. This chain's CDR3 is CASSLGQTHGGYTF. The CDR3 DNA follows: TGTGCCAGCAGCTTGGGACAGACTCATGGGGGCTACACCTTC.

This sequence joins TRBV2 and TRBJ1-4, with D unresolved. CDR3 length: 13 residues. The V and J ends lost 0 bases and 11 bases respectively, with 10 bases between them. The V gene's germline CDR1 is SNHLY and CDR2 FYNNEI. The CDR3 here is CASSEAKREKLFF. CDR3 bases: TGTGCCAGCAGTGAAGCGAAAAGGGAGAAACTGTTTTTT.

The rearrangement uses TRBV6-5 and TRBJ2-5; 11 bases are a match to TRBD2. Germline V gene sequence: CDR1 MNHEY, CDR2 SVGAGI. Unmatched junction bases numbered 7, after V lost 2 bases and J lost 5 bases. CDR3 length: 16 residues. CDR3 in DNA: TGTGCCAGCAGTTACGACCGGGCTAGCGGGGGGGAGACCCAGTACTTC. Its protein is CASSYDRASGGETQYF.

The chain recombines TRBV5-8 with TRBJ1-1; D not resolved. CDR3 length: 15 residues. Germline V gives CDR1 SGHTS, CDR2 YDEGEE. The germline V and J ends were trimmed by 4 bases and 1 base, with 14 bases remaining between them. As DNA, the CDR3 is TGTGCCAGCAGCCCCTGGGCCTCCGGGAACACTGAAGCTTTCTTT. Translated, it gives CASSPWASGNTEAFF. The full variable domain, its missing parts supplied by reference TRBV5-8 and TRBJ1-1, is EAGVTQSPTHLIKTRGQQATLRCSPISGHTSVYWYQQALGLGLQFLLWYDEGEERNRGNFPPRFSGRQFPNYSSELNVNALELEDSALYLCASSPWASGNTEAFFGQGTRLTVV.

This chain joins TRBV2 and TRBJ2-1; 9 bases line up with TRBD1. The CDR3 consists of 14 residues. Germline V CDR1 and CDR2: SNHLY, FYNNEI. Trimming removed 5 bases from V and 8 bases from J; junction bases left unmatched: 7. CDR3 sequence: CASSQQGAEHEQFF. The CDR3 DNA reads as TGTGCCAGCAGTCAACAGGGGGCCGAGCATGAGCAGTTCTTC.

The V and J genes are TRBV9 and TRBJ1-2; D is uncertain. From germline, CDR1 is SGDLS and CDR2 YYNGEE. The V and J ends lost 4 bases and 1 base respectively, with 14 bases between them. CDR3 length: 15 amino acids. The CDR3: CASSPLPTSNYGYTF. As DNA, the CDR3 is TGTGCCAGCAGCCCGCTCCCCACGAGTAACTATGGCTACACCTTC.

The rearrangement links TRBV3-1 (or the pseudogene TRBV3-2) to TRBJ1-4, with a tentative D call TRBD1 (6 bases). V lost 1 base to trimming and J lost 5 bases, with 11 bases between them. This CDR3 spans 15 amino acids. Germline V gene data show CDR1 as LGHDT and CDR2 as YNNKEL (reference sequence). CDR3 coding DNA: TGTGCCAGCAGCCAAGCGACAGGAAGAAATGAAAAACTGTTTTTT. It encodes CASSQATGRNEKLFF.

This chain links TRBV5-1 with TRBJ2-2, with a weak D call TRBD1 (6 bases). Trimming took off 3 bases at V and 1 base at J, with 13 bases between the two ends. This CDR3 is built from 16 residues. Germline assignment: CDR1 SGHRS and CDR2 YFSETQ. The CDR3 DNA sequence: TGCGCCAGCAGCTCCTCCGGGACAAGGAACACCGGGGAGCTGTTTTTT. As protein: CASSSSGTRNTGELFF.

The rearrangement links TRBV7-8 to TRBJ2-3; 15 nucleotides line up with TRBD2. Germline CDR1 SGHVS, CDR2 FQNEAQ. CDR3 length equals 16 residues. The J segment lost 3 bases and the V segment lost 5 bases, leaving 3 bases of the junction unmatched. DNA for the CDR3: TGTGCCAGCAGCCCCGGACTAGCGGGGGGGACAGATACGCAGTATTTT. This codes for CASSPGLAGGTDTQYF.

The chain carries TRBV5-1 and TRBJ1-1; TRBD1 agrees at 8 bases. Germline V gene lookup returns CDR1 SGHRS and CDR2 YFSETQ. The CDR3 runs to 15 residues. The V and J ends lost 3 bases and 1 base, in that order; junction bases with no gene match: 5. The CDR3 loop is CASSSTGVRNTEAFF. The CDR3 coding sequence is TGCGCCAGCAGCTCGACAGGGGTGAGGAACACTGAAGCTTTCTTT. Variable domain in full (rest from reference TRBV5-1 and TRBJ1-1): KAGVTQTPRYLIKTRGQQVTLSCSPISGHRSVSWYQQTPGQGLQFLFEYFSETQRNKGNFPGRFSGRQFSNSRSEMNVSTLELGDSALYLCASSSTGVRNTEAFFGQGTRLTVV.

J is TRBJ1-6 and V is TRBV27, with D maybe TRBD1 (5 bases). V lost 2 bases to trimming and J lost 10 bases, with 9 bases between them. This CDR3 comprises 13 residues. CDR1 is MNHEY, CDR2 SMNVEV, per germline (reference sequence). The CDR3 region has the DNA TGTGCCAGCAGTTTACAGGGCAACTCACCCCTCCACTTT. Translating gives CASSLQGNSPLHF.

The CDR3 is CASSSPGLDQTGELFF. CDR3 bases: TGTGCCAGCAGCTCGCCGGGACTAGACCAAACCGGGGAGCTGTTTTTT. This chain uses TRBV7-3 with TRBJ2-2; 8 bases line up with TRBD2. With V trimmed by 4 bases and J by 5 bases, 9 bases remained unmatched. The CDR3 contains 16 residues. The germline CDR1 and CDR2 sequences are SGHTA and FQGTGA.

This clone showed up just a few times. This sequence joins TRBV7-9 and TRBJ2-7; D remains ambiguous. The CDR3 has 11 residues. Trimming shortened V by 5 bases and J by 5 bases, and 7 bases separated the two germline ends. Germline-derived CDR1 and CDR2 are SEHNR and FQNEAQ (reference sequence). CDR3 sequence: CASSPRHEQYF. The CDR3 DNA is TGTGCCAGCAGCCCCCGTCACGAGCAGTACTTC.

This chain links TRBV3-1 (or the pseudogene TRBV3-2) with TRBJ1-4, with TRBD1 matching 7 bases. This CDR3 comprises 15 residues. Germline assignment: CDR1 LGHDT and CDR2 YNNKEL (reference sequence). Trimming took 4 bases from V and 5 from J; bases not matched to a gene: 7. The CDR3 protein is CASSLRTGGNEKLFF. The DNA of the CDR3 is TGTGCCAGCAGCCTCCGGACAGGAGGGAATGAAAAACTGTTTTTT.

The chain carries TRBV5-1 and TRBJ1-6; TRBD1 aligns across 7 bases. CDR3 length: 15 amino acids. The germline V gene encodes CDR1 SGHRS and CDR2 YFSETQ. V shed 4 bases, J shed 4 bases, and the junction held 5 bases outside the gene matches. The CDR3 loop reads CASSTGTAYNSPLHF. The CDR3 coding sequence is TGCGCCAGCAGCACGGGGACAGCTTATAATTCACCCCTCCACTTT.

The V call is TRBV25-1, the J call TRBJ1-6; D is unresolved. The germline CDR1 and CDR2 sequences are MGHDK and SYGVNS. Trimming pared 5 bases from V and 4 bases from J, leaving 9 bases between. The CDR3 extends over 14 amino acids. The DNA of the CDR3 is TGTGCCAGCAGTAGAGAAAATTATAATTCACCCCTCCACTTT. Its translation: CASSRENYNSPLHF.

The chain is built from TRBV2 and TRBJ2-4; the D gene is possibly TRBD2 (6 bases). The germline gives CDR1 SNHLY, CDR2 FYNNEI. The CDR3 contains 17 residues. The V end was cut by 7 bases, the J end by 1 base, with 20 bases between. CDR3 amino acids: CASTAGVRSGAKNIQYF. DNA of the CDR3: TGTGCCAGCACCGCTGGGGTCAGGAGCGGGGCCAAAAACATTCAGTACTTC.

The genes are TRBV5-4 and TRBJ1-2; D remains unclear. The germline gives CDR1 SGHNT, CDR2 YYREEE (reference sequence). The germline V and J ends were trimmed by 0 bases and 6 bases, with 6 bases remaining between them. This CDR3 is 12 amino acids long. CDR3 protein: CASSLAGDGYTF. In nucleotides, the CDR3 is TGTGCCAGCAGCTTGGCCGGGGATGGCTACACCTTC.

The chain combines TRBV2 with TRBJ1-2, with 12 positions matching TRBD1. V shed 5 bases, J shed 3 bases, and the junction held 4 bases outside the gene matches. From germline, CDR1 is SNHLY and CDR2 FYNNEI. This CDR3 has 15 amino acids. The CDR3 is CASSRDRGLHYGYTF. The DNA of the CDR3 is TGTGCCAGCAGTCGGGACAGGGGGCTTCACTATGGCTACACCTTC.

The rearrangement links TRBV12-3 or TRBV12-4 to TRBJ1-4; 7 bases match TRBD1. The trim removed 5 bases at V and 7 bases at J, leaving 4 bases unmatched. The CDR3 is made up of 13 amino acids. Written as DNA, the CDR3 is TGTGCCAGCAGTCTGAACAGGGGTGAAAAACTGTTTTTT. Translated, it gives CASSLNRGEKLFF.

This chain joins TRBV18 and TRBJ1-4, with TRBD1 matching 8 bases. The germline V gene has CDR1 KGHSH and CDR2 LQKENI. The V gene end was trimmed by 4 bases and the J gene end by 4 bases; junction bases not matched to a gene: 5. The CDR3 consists of 15 residues. CDR3 in DNA: TGTGCCAGCTCACGTCAGGGGGCAAGTAATGAAAAACTGTTTTTT. This encodes CASSRQGASNEKLFF.

The chain recombines TRBV3-1 (or the pseudogene TRBV3-2) with TRBJ2-7, with 8 bases matching TRBD1. Germline V gives CDR1 LGHDT, CDR2 YNNKEL (reference sequence). V dropped 7 bases and J dropped 2; count of bases not matched to a gene: 10. CDR3 length equals 15 residues. Written as DNA, the CDR3 is TGTGCCAGCACCCCGGGGGCAGGGGGCGCCTACGAGCAGTACTTC. Protein: CASTPGAGGAYEQYF.